This TCR beta chain was sequenced for a study of T cells and Merkel cell carcinoma outcomes. Study-level results: Merkel cell carcinoma outcomes were reportedly predicted by repertoire and T-cell density.

TCRdb's copy holds only in-frame clones and misses some; the assay was immunoSEQ multiplex PCR. The sample consists of under 20,000 clones, over 75% of them appearing once. This clone appeared once. What it binds is not known. The CDR3 runs 15 residues. Germline CDR1 is SGDLS and CDR2 is YYNGEE. Trimming removed 4 bases from V and 3 bases from J, with 16 bases in between. This clonotype was obtained from a human donor with Merkel cell carcinoma. The sample consisted of tumor tissue from Merkel cell carcinoma. V gene TRBV9 combines with J gene TRBJ1-1; D not resolved. The CDR3 bases are TGTGCCAGCAGCTACAACCTGGGAGCGGACACTGAAGCTTTCTTT. Translated, it gives CASSYNLGADTEAFF.